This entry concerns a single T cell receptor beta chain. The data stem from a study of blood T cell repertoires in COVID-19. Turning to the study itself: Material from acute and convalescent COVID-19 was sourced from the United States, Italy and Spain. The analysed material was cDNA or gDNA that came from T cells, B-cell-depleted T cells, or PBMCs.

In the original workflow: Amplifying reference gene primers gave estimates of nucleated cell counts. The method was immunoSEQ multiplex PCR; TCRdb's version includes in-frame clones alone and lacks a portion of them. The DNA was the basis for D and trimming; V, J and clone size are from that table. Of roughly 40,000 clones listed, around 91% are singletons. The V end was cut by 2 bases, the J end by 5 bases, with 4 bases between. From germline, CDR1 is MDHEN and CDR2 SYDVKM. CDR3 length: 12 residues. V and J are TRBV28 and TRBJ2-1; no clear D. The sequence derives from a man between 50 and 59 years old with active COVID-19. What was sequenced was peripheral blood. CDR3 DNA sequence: TGTGCCAGCAGTTTACTCCACAATGAGCAGTTCTTC. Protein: CASSLLHNEQFF.